This T cell receptor beta chain stems from a study of OX40 agonist ivuxolimab in advanced cancers. Study information: Males comprised 82.7% of the group, whose mean age was approximately 60 years (range 23 to 79). It was permissible to have had prior anti-PD-1, anti-PD-L1 or anti-CTLA-4 therapy, and around 40% had some.

The repertoire was sequenced with immunoSEQ multiplex PCR; TCRdb's copy has only in-frame clones and lacks some. The sample has 65,000 to 100,000 clones; about 90% are singletons. Study-wide results and limits: The 0.1-3.0 mg/kg partial responders had among the lowest clonal expansion. At 0.1 to 3.0 mg/kg, clonal expansion of CD4+ and CD8+ blood T cells had occurred by week 6.

Comments on this clone: Antigen unknown. Other DNA sequences in the same sample also yield this CDR3.

Sequenced material: CD4+ or CD8+ T cells sorted from blood, taken in a trial of the OX40 agonist ivuxolimab. The clonotype was recovered from an adult with an advanced solid tumor such as melanoma, head and neck, liver or kidney cancer.

CDR3 DNA: TGTGCCAGCAGCCCAGGAACGGCCCCGGCTTTCTTT. Amino acids: CASSPGTAPAFF. This sequence joins TRBV4-2 and TRBJ1-1, with D unclear. There are 12 residues in the CDR3. V lost 4 bases, J lost 11 bases, and 14 bases lay in between. The V gene's germline CDR1 is LGHNA and CDR2 YNFKEQ.